A selection of T cell receptor beta chains follows, all from one sample in a study of CD8 T cells in ankylosing spondylitis. Each CDR3 protein gets one entry after TCRdb re-called the 5' RACE reads with MiXCR. In the table there are more than 650,000 distinct CDR3 sequences, roughly 10% of which are singletons. Sequencing used blood, either unsorted or a sorted T cell fraction (not recorded which). These receptor sequences come from a male donor with ankylosing spondylitis. The CDR3 runs from the conserved cysteine through the conserved F or W.

V: TRBV10-3
CDR3: CAISDETGTAGTDTQYF

V: TRBV25-1
CDR3: CASSELGRTATNEKLFF

V: TRBV5-1
CDR3: CASSRDLDTQYF

V: TRBV4-1
CDR3: CASSPSILDTDTQYF

V: TRBV5-1
CDR3: CASSLSTGATEAFF

V: TRBV12-3/TRBV12-4
CDR3: CASSPRPPYEQYF

V: TRBV4-2
CDR3: CASSQVAGTGELFF

V: TRBV27
CDR3: CASRGGGVKTQYF

V: TRBV24-1
CDR3: CATSDWRGGSYNEQFF

V: TRBV20-1
CDR3: CSATLARRGDEQYF

V: TRBV18
CDR3: CASSPTSGRGNEQYF

V: TRBV27
CDR3: CASSGGRGSYEQYF

V: TRBV30
CDR3: CAWSGTSAYEQYF

V: TRBV11-3
CDR3: CASSSAGTSGGNEQFF

V: TRBV5-1
CDR3: CASSSRTNNEQFF

V: TRBV28
CDR3: CASSYVTGWDVNTEAFF

V: TRBV10-2
CDR3: CASSEGAQYF

V: TRBV20-1
CDR3: CSARGRTGEKLFF

V: TRBV20-1
CDR3: CSAPPIATEQYF

V: TRBV20-1
CDR3: CSASLAVYNEQFF

V: TRBV7-2
CDR3: CASSSRDQEFF

V: TRBV4-2
CDR3: CASSQRPLGNTIYF

V: TRBV5-1
CDR3: CASSLDGQAANTGELFF

V: TRBV11-2
CDR3: CASSLTPSTNYEQYF

V: TRBV20-1
CDR3: CSARDLRGEKLFF

V: TRBV5-1
CDR3: CASSVTVGPYEQYF

V: TRBV5-1
CDR3: CASSSPGGFRTDTQYF

V: TRBV15
CDR3: CATSRGFGYPTNEKLFF

V: TRBV4-2
CDR3: CASSQEDGPQHF

V: TRBV4-2
CDR3: CASSQERSPLHF

V: TRBV28
CDR3: CASSSPGTGSFIHEQYF

V: TRBV20-1
CDR3: CSAHAGTGDPLEQYF

V: TRBV7-2
CDR3: CASSLGTGSVKNIQYF

V: TRBV6-1
CDR3: CASSLQGGGTEAFF

V: TRBV12-3/TRBV12-4
CDR3: CASSLNRGRGYTF

V: TRBV5-3
CDR3: CARSGGRTEAFF

V: TRBV9
CDR3: CASSPLPGANVLTF

V: TRBV20-1
CDR3: CSARGDSAYEQYF

V: TRBV12-5
CDR3: CASGLGRWNEQFF

V: TRBV7-2
CDR3: CASSLDRKNTIYF

V: TRBV20-1
CDR3: CSALWLAGDIQYF

V: TRBV7-9
CDR3: CASSWGTETQYF